This TCR beta chain stems from a study of OX40 agonist ivuxolimab in advanced cancers. This clone was found once. Its matching antigen is unknown. Study-wide points: Clones of CD4+ and CD8+ blood T cells grew by week 6 at doses of 0.1 to 3.0 mg/kg.

The V gene's germline CDR1 is MNHEY and CDR2 SVGAGI. The ends were cut back, 2 bases at V and 10 bases at J, with 20 bases in the middle. This CDR3 is built from 15 residues. Repertoires were generated with immunoSEQ multiplex PCR, while TCRdb's copy carries only in-frame clones and drops some. The table has tens of thousands of clones, over 80% seen once. The cohort excluded patients with autoimmune disease history or systemic immunosuppression. Source: CD4+ or CD8+ T cells sorted from blood, taken in a trial of the OX40 agonist ivuxolimab. The clonotype originates from an adult with an advanced solid tumor such as melanoma, head and neck, liver or kidney cancer. This chain uses TRBV6-5 with TRBJ2-5; D is perhaps TRBD1 or TRBD2 (5 bases each). DNA of the CDR3: TGTGCCAGCAGTTACGGGTTGGGGACGGAGGTGGACCAGTACTTC. It encodes CASSYGLGTEVDQYF.